Below, 12 T cell receptor beta chains from the same sample are listed, as sequenced in a study of shared clonotypes between healthy human individuals. The data were produced by immunoSEQ multiplex PCR, yet TCRdb's version contains in-frame clones alone and is incomplete. The sample has about 2.2 million clones, roughly 93% seen once. CD45RO negativity and positive selection for CCR7 defined naive CD8 cells, a population that excluded terminally differentiated effector memory CD45RA+ cells. Sequenced material: naive CD8+ T cells from PBMCs. The receptors shown here come from a man younger than 35 in good health. Some clones in this sample may be carry-over from other donors' samples.

The V and J genes are TRBV28 and TRBJ2-3, with TRBD2 matching over 10 bases. CDR3 length: 16 residues. In germline, CDR1 is MDHEN, CDR2 SYDVKM. Unmatched junction bases numbered 7, after V lost 2 bases and J lost 5 bases. This chain's CDR3 is CASSLGSGREGDTQYF. CDR3 nucleotides: TGTGCCAGCAGTTTAGGCAGCGGGAGGGAGGGAGATACGCAGTATTTT. Based on the CDR3 plus reference TRBV28 and TRBJ2-3, the full variable domain is DVKVTQSSRYLVKRTGEKVFLECVQDMDHENMFWYRQDPGLGLRLIYFSYDVKMKEKGDIPEGYSVSREKKERFSLILESASTNQTSMYLCASSLGSGREGDTQYFGPGTRLTVL.

Details on this clone: The same CDR3 arises from other DNA sequences in this sample as well. V usage is TRBV5-4 and J usage is TRBJ1-1; weak D call: TRBD1 (6 bases). This CDR3 is 14 amino acids long. The V end lost 3 bases, the J end lost 3 bases, and 12 bases lay between the germline ends. From germline, CDR1 is SGHNT and CDR2 YYREEE (reference sequence). For the CDR3, the DNA is TGTGCCAGCAGCTGGGGACAAGGGGACACTGAAGCTTTCTTT. Translation: CASSWGQGDTEAFF.

The CDR3 DNA reads as TGTGCCAGCAGTCGGGACAGGGGTTTGAACACTGAAGCTTTCTTT. Residues: CASSRDRGLNTEAFF. The chain carries TRBV2 and TRBJ1-1; TRBD1 agrees at 10 bases. Germline V gene data show CDR1 as SNHLY and CDR2 as FYNNEI. CDR3 size: 15 residues. J gave up 0 bases and V 5 bases, and 3 bases lay outside the gene matches.

This clone occurred once. This chain joins TRBV19 and TRBJ2-2; TRBD2 is a possible D gene (6 bases). The germline CDR1 and CDR2 sequences are LNHDA and SQIVND (reference sequence). V was trimmed by 10 bases and J by 0 bases, leaving 15 bases between them. The CDR3 covers 15 residues. The CDR3 region is CATQGRESNTGELFF. CDR3 coding DNA: TGTGCCACTCAGGGACGGGAGTCGAACACCGGGGAGCTGTTTTTT. Using reference TRBV19 and TRBJ2-2 for the parts outside the CDR3, the full variable domain is DGGITQSPKYLFRKEGQNVTLSCEQNLNHDAMYWYRQDPGQGLRLIYYSQIVNDFQKGDIAEGYSVSREKKESFPLTVTSAQKNPTAFYLCATQGRESNTGELFFGEGSRLTVL.

This chain links TRBV7-9 with TRBJ2-3; possibly TRBD1 or TRBD2 for D (5 bases each). The CDR3 consists of 15 residues. V dropped 5 bases and J dropped 0 bases, with 12 bases sitting between them. Looked up from germline, CDR1 is SEHNR and CDR2 is FQNEAQ (reference sequence). CDR3: CASSAPGLSTDTQYF. CDR3 sequence (DNA): TGTGCCAGCAGCGCGCCGGGGCTAAGCACAGATACGCAGTATTTT.

The chain employs TRBV5-4 and TRBJ1-2, with 10 nucleotides matching TRBD1. V was clipped by 4 bases and J by 7 bases; unmatched bases: 4. The CDR3 spans 13 residues. Germline V gene data show CDR1 as SGHNT and CDR2 as YYREEE (reference sequence). The CDR3 spells CASSPGTGVGYTF. Here the CDR3 DNA reads TGTGCCAGCAGCCCCGGGACAGGGGTTGGCTACACCTTC.

This CDR3 reads CASSSTGRGYTF. CDR3 sequence (DNA): TGTGCCAGCAGTTCTACAGGAAGGGGCTACACCTTC. The chain is built from TRBV6-5 and TRBJ1-2; tentative D call: TRBD1 (5 bases). V gave up 4 bases and J gave up 8 bases, with 11 bases separating them. The CDR3 has 12 amino acids. Germline CDR1 reads MNHEY; CDR2 reads SVGAGI.

CDR3 sequence (DNA): TGCGCCAGCAGCCAAGATCTTGAGGGCGCATACAATGAGCAGTTCTTC. Protein sequence: CASSQDLEGAYNEQFF. The V gene is TRBV4-3, the J gene TRBJ2-1, with D possibly being TRBD2 (5 bases). Per the germline V gene, CDR1 is LGHNA and CDR2 is YSLEER. This CDR3 has 16 residues. Trimming took off 0 bases at V and 4 bases at J, with 13 bases between the two ends.

The sample holds a few counts of this clone. This specimen includes other DNA sequences encoding the same CDR3. The V call is TRBV29-1, the J call TRBJ1-2, with D perhaps TRBD1 (5 bases). The length of the CDR3 is 11 residues. V lost 4 bases and J 6 bases, leaving 9 bases between the germline ends. Germline V gene sequence: CDR1 SQVTM, CDR2 ANQGSEA. CDR3 DNA: TGCAGCGTTGGTTTAGGGGATGGCTACACCTTC. Its protein is CSVGLGDGYTF.

The chain links TRBV28 to TRBJ2-1, with 7 bases identical to TRBD2. The germline V gene encodes CDR1 MDHEN and CDR2 SYDVKM. The CDR3 is 14 amino acids. J was trimmed by 7 bases and V by 3 bases; bases with no gene match: 6. CDR3 residues: CASSLRGGRNEQFF. The CDR3 nucleotides read TGTGCCAGCAGTTTGCGCGGGGGTAGAAATGAGCAGTTCTTC. The whole variable domain, filled in from reference TRBV28 and TRBJ2-1, reads DVKVTQSSRYLVKRTGEKVFLECVQDMDHENMFWYRQDPGLGLRLIYFSYDVKMKEKGDIPEGYSVSREKKERFSLILESASTNQTSMYLCASSLRGGRNEQFFGPGTRLTVL.

This clone is a singleton in its sample. This rearrangement joins TRBV2 to TRBJ2-7; 7 nucleotides agree with TRBD1. The V gene's germline CDR1 is SNHLY and CDR2 FYNNEI. After removal of 4 bases from V and 5 bases from J, the junction contained 11 bases not matched to a gene. This CDR3 spans 15 amino acids. The CDR3 DNA reads TGTGCCAGCAGTGGGACAGGCTGGGATCTTAACGAGCAGTACTTC. This translates into CASSGTGWDLNEQYF.

The genes are TRBV9 and TRBJ2-3, with D hard to call. The CDR3 runs to 15 residues. Germline loops: CDR1 SGDLS, CDR2 YYNGEE. The germline V and J ends were trimmed by 0 bases and 1 base, with 9 bases remaining between them. CDR3 sequence reads: CASSVVFGGTDTQYF. CDR3 nucleotide sequence: TGTGCCAGCAGCGTAGTCTTTGGGGGCACAGATACGCAGTATTTT.